This TCR beta chain was captured in a study of a mutant IDH1 vaccine in newly diagnosed glioma. Overall study context: Treated patients had a mean age of approximately 40 years and a sex split that was roughly 62% male and 37.5% female. It was radiotherapy, temozolomide, or both that patients received previously, with most receiving both.

Time point of the sample: baseline, week 1 (first vaccination visit). Specified treatment: pre-vaccination baseline after standard-of-care therapy. New WHO grade 3 or 4 astrocytomas that were IDH1-mutant and ATRX-lost had been found in donors. Findings of the study overall: Among top peripheral T cell clonotypes, changes seemed unrelated to pseudoprogression.

The junction had 13 bases not matched to a gene; V was cut back by 6 bases and J by 7 bases. Per the germline V gene, CDR1 is WNHNN and CDR2 is SYGVQD (reference sequence). This CDR3 region has 15 residues. Only in-frame clones appear in the TCRdb table, and some are missing; sequencing was by immunoSEQ multiplex PCR. Seen here are over 75,000 clones, roughly 90% observed once, and the top ten hold around 0.6%. This clone appeared a single time. The antigen remains unidentified. This receptor was identified in a woman between 50 and 59 years old with glioma. The material sequenced was PBMCs, taken from a glioma patient treated with radiotherapy, temozolomide or both. The chain combines TRBV10-1 with TRBJ2-3, with 7 bases matching TRBD2. CDR3 sequence reads: CASSEIRGSPYTQYF. The CDR3 bases are TGCGCCAGCAGCGAGATTCGCGGGAGTCCTTATACGCAGTATTTT.